These T cell receptor beta chains were read from a single sample in a study of blood T cell repertoires in COVID-19. Profiled with immunoSEQ multiplex PCR; TCRdb holds only in-frame clones, not every one. This table has 210,000 or so clones, 88% appearing once. The sample comprised peripheral blood. Every receptor here comes from an older woman with acute or convalescent COVID-19. Each CDR3 is given with its conserved first and last residue. Fields, in order: V gene, J gene, clone size, D gene, CDR3 DNA, CDR3 protein. A D gene is named only where the DNA matches it firmly. Expanded clones get a size class; other rows say once, few or many, or leave the size out.

TRBV5-1	TRBJ1-1	once	-	TGCGCCAGCAGCTTCGATTTGGGCAGGGGTTACACTGAAGCTTTCTTT	CASSFDLGRGYTEAFF
TRBV7-9	TRBJ2-3	-	-	TGTGCCAGCAGCTTAAGGGGGGGTCCTAGCACAGATACGCAGTATTTT	CASSLRGGPSTDTQYF
TRBV5-4	TRBJ1-3	-	-	TGTGCCAGCAGCCTTGGGGGGGAAACTGGAAACACCATATATTTT	CASSLGGETGNTIYF
TRBV27	TRBJ2-7	-	-	TGTGCCAGCAAGACCCTCAACCAGGGGGGTAACTACGAGCAGTACTTC	CASKTLNQGGNYEQYF
TRBV12-5	TRBJ2-1	once	-	TGTGCTAGTGGTCCAGAGACAGGCCGGTCGCAGTTCTTC	CASGPETGRSQFF
TRBV12-3/TRBV12-4	TRBJ2-2	-	-	TGTGCCAGCATCCCAAACACCGGGGAGCTGTTTTTT	CASIPNTGELFF
TRBV29-1	TRBJ1-2	-	-	TGCAGCGATACAGGTCGCCCGGGCTATGGCTACACCTTC	CSDTGRPGYGYTF
TRBV6-5	TRBJ1-1	-	TRBD1	TGTGCCAGCAGGAGACAGGGGCGCACTGAAGCTTTCTTT	CASRRQGRTEAFF
TRBV10-1	TRBJ1-5	few	-	TGCGCCAGCAGTGAGTTTCTCAATCAGCCCCAGCATTTT	CASSEFLNQPQHF
TRBV5-1	TRBJ2-2	-	TRBD2	TGCGCCAGCAGCCTACTGGGACTAGCGGGGGGGCCGGGCACCGGGGAGCTGTTTTTT	CASSLLGLAGGPGTGELFF
TRBV30	TRBJ1-1	-	-	TGTGCCTCTACAGGGAAAGCATTCGAGAGCACTGAAGCTTTCTTT	CASTGKAFESTEAFF
TRBV6-2/TRBV6-3	TRBJ2-3	-	-	TGTGCCAGCAGTTTCAGGGTATTGAATACGCAGTATTTT	CASSFRVLNTQYF
TRBV30	TRBJ2-1	-	TRBD2	TGTGCCTGGTTCCCCCCCGGGACTAGCGGGAGCGATGAGCAGTTCTTC	CAWFPPGTSGSDEQFF
TRBV7-9	TRBJ1-5	-	TRBD1	TGTGCCAGCAGCTCCGGGACAGGCCCTCAGCCCCAGCATTTT	CASSSGTGPQPQHF
TRBV19	TRBJ1-5	-	-	TGTGCCAGTAGTATGTTGGAGGGAAACAATCAGCCCCAGCATTTT	CASSMLEGNNQPQHF
TRBV11-3	TRBJ2-5	-	TRBD1	TGTGCCAGCAGCTTCGGACAGGGCGGGCAAGAGACCCAGTACTTC	CASSFGQGGQETQYF
TRBV7-9	TRBJ2-7	-	-	TGTGCCAGCAGCACAACGGTAGGGGTGTCGGACGAGCAGTACTTC	CASSTTVGVSDEQYF
TRBV11-2	TRBJ2-1	-	-	TGTGCCAGCAGCTCCGTGAGCTCCTACAATGAGCAGTTCTTC	CASSSVSSYNEQFF
TRBV24-1	TRBJ2-1	-	TRBD2	TGTGCCACCAGTGATTTCCGGACTAGCTACATCAATGAGCAGTTCTTC	CATSDFRTSYINEQFF
TRBV5-6	TRBJ2-7	-	TRBD2	TGTGCCAGCAGCTTGAGGGGCGGGGGAGCCTACGAGCAGTACTTC	CASSLRGGGAYEQYF
TRBV6-2/TRBV6-3	TRBJ1-2	few	-	TGTGCCAGCAGTACCAGGGAATACTCTGGCTACACCTTC	CASSTREYSGYTF
TRBV20-1	TRBJ2-3	-	TRBD1	TGCAGTGCCTCAACAGGGGGTACGCAGTATTTT	CSASTGGTQYF
TRBV5-4	TRBJ2-7	-	-	TGTGCCAGCAGCCCGGGGACCTACGAGCAGTACTTC	CASSPGTYEQYF
TRBV6-2/TRBV6-3	TRBJ2-5	-	-	TGTGCCAGCAGTTACAGGGAGAAAGAGACCCAGTACTTC	CASSYREKETQYF
TRBV19	TRBJ1-2	-	TRBD1	TGTGCCAGTAGTATAGGGGGGACAGGAGCCCCTAACTATGGCTACACCTTC	CASSIGGTGAPNYGYTF
TRBV30	TRBJ1-2	-	TRBD1	TGTGCCCGTTGGACAGGTACGTCCACTAACTATGGCTACACCTTC	CARWTGTSTNYGYTF
TRBV5-8	TRBJ2-5	-	TRBD1	TGTGCCAGCAGCCAAGGACAGGGGGCGCTTGTAGAGACCCAGTACTTC	CASSQGQGALVETQYF
TRBV28	TRBJ1-1	-	-	TGTGCCAGCAGTTTAGTAGAGAGAGCTTTCTTT	CASSLVERAFF
TRBV6-2/TRBV6-3	TRBJ2-7	-	-	TGTGCCAGCAGTCAACCACTAGGCTCTGGATACGAGCAGTACTTC	CASSQPLGSGYEQYF
TRBV19	TRBJ2-1	-	TRBD2	TGTGCCAGTAGTATAGGAAGGACTAGCGGCTCCTACAATGAGCAGTTCTTC	CASSIGRTSGSYNEQFF
TRBV6-5	TRBJ1-5	-	-	TGTGCCAGCAGTTTCGACAGCGGGCGTCAGCCCCAGCATTTT	CASSFDSGRQPQHF
TRBV7-9	TRBJ2-7	-	-	TGTGCCAGCAGCTTAAGCCGCGGCTCCCCCCACTACGAGCAGTACTTC	CASSLSRGSPHYEQYF
TRBV28	TRBJ1-1	-	-	TGTGCCAGCAGTGCGGGCGACACTGAAGCTTTCTTT	CASSAGDTEAFF
TRBV6-5	TRBJ1-3	-	-	TGTGCCAGCACCACCGGAGGGGTCTCTGGAAACACCATATATTTT	CASTTGGVSGNTIYF
TRBV30	TRBJ1-2	-	TRBD1	TGTGCCTCATTAAGACAGGGAGCTAACTATGGCTACACCTTC	CASLRQGANYGYTF
TRBV7-6	TRBJ2-7	-	TRBD1	TGTGCCAGCAGCCCTAGATCCGGACAGGGGATCAACGAGCAGTACTTC	CASSPRSGQGINEQYF
TRBV7-2	TRBJ2-3	-	TRBD2	TGTGCCAGCAGCTTAGGGCGGACTAGGACCACAGATACGCAGTATTTT	CASSLGRTRTTDTQYF
TRBV2	TRBJ1-6	-	-	TGTGCCAGCAGTGTGGCAGGGAAGGCCTATAATTCACCCCTCCACTTT	CASSVAGKAYNSPLHF
TRBV9	TRBJ1-1	-	-	TGTGCCAGCAGCGAGATAGGAGGGGATAACACTGAAGCTTTCTTT	CASSEIGGDNTEAFF
TRBV5-5	TRBJ1-1	few	TRBD1	TGTGCCAGCAGCCAAAATCCACAGGGGGCTGAAGCTTTCTTT	CASSQNPQGAEAFF
TRBV5-1	TRBJ2-6	many	TRBD1	TGCGCCAGCAGCTTACCCGGACAGGCCGGGGCCAACGTCCTGACTTTC	CASSLPGQAGANVLTF
TRBV19	TRBJ1-5	-	-	TGTGCCAGTAGTATAGCTTCGAGGCAGGGCTCTCAGCCCCAGCATTTT	CASSIASRQGSQPQHF
TRBV4-1	TRBJ1-5	few	-	TGCGCCAGCAGCCCGCAAGAACAGGGCAATCAGCCCCAGCATTTT	CASSPQEQGNQPQHF
TRBV18	TRBJ1-2	-	TRBD1	TGTGCCAGCTCAACCGGGACAGGGGGCATCTATGGCTACACCTTC	CASSTGTGGIYGYTF
TRBV4-1	TRBJ2-5	-	TRBD2	TGCGCCAGCAGCCAAGCTAGCGGGGGGGCAGAGACCCAGTACTTC	CASSQASGGAETQYF
TRBV27	TRBJ2-1	-	TRBD2	TGTGCCAGCAGTTTATCAGGACTAGCGGGGGGCTGGAGCTCCTACAATGAGCAGTTCTTC	CASSLSGLAGGWSSYNEQFF
TRBV21-1	TRBJ2-7	-	-	TGTGCCAGCAGCGAAACCCCCGGGACTAGCCCAGTCCTGAGCTCCTACGAGCAGTACTTC	CASSETPGTSPVLSSYEQYF
TRBV19	TRBJ1-6	-	TRBD1	TGTGCCAGTAGTGGGACAGTTAAAGACTATAATTCACCCCTCCACTTT	CASSGTVKDYNSPLHF
TRBV29-1	TRBJ2-2	-	-	TGCAGCGTGGGACTCCTCGGCGGGGAGCTGTTTTTT	CSVGLLGGELFF
TRBV2	TRBJ1-2	once	-	TGTGCCAGCAGTGAAACCGGCTATGGCTACACCTTC	CASSETGYGYTF
TRBV6-5	TRBJ1-5	-	TRBD1	TGTGCCAGCAGTTTAAAGACAGGGGCTAGCAATCAGCCCCAGCATTTT	CASSLKTGASNQPQHF
TRBV10-1	TRBJ2-2	-	TRBD1	TGCGCCAGCAGTAAGGCAGGGGGGAACACCGGGGAGCTGTTTTTT	CASSKAGGNTGELFF
TRBV19	TRBJ1-2	few	-	TGTGCCAGTAGTACCACAGGGAACTATGGCTACACCTTC	CASSTTGNYGYTF
TRBV10-3	TRBJ2-1	-	TRBD2	TGTGCCATCAGGCCGTCTGGCGGGGGGTTCAATGAGCAGTTCTTC	CAIRPSGGGFNEQFF
TRBV10-3	TRBJ2-5	-	TRBD1	TGTGCCATCAGTGAAGAGACAGGGATAGAGACCCAGTACTTC	CAISEETGIETQYF
TRBV6-5	TRBJ1-1	-	TRBD1	TGTGCCAGCAGTTACCGACAGGGGATGAACACTGAAGCTTTCTTT	CASSYRQGMNTEAFF
TRBV6-5	TRBJ2-7	-	-	TGTGCCAGCCTTGCGAGGGCAGCTGACGAGCAGTACTTC	CASLARAADEQYF
TRBV5-8	TRBJ2-7	-	TRBD2	TGTGCCAGCACCCTTGGAGCTAGCGGGAGTTACGAGCAGTACTTC	CASTLGASGSYEQYF
TRBV27	TRBJ1-4	once	-	TGTGCCAGCAGTTTTGAGGGAAAACTGTTTTTT	CASSFEGKLFF